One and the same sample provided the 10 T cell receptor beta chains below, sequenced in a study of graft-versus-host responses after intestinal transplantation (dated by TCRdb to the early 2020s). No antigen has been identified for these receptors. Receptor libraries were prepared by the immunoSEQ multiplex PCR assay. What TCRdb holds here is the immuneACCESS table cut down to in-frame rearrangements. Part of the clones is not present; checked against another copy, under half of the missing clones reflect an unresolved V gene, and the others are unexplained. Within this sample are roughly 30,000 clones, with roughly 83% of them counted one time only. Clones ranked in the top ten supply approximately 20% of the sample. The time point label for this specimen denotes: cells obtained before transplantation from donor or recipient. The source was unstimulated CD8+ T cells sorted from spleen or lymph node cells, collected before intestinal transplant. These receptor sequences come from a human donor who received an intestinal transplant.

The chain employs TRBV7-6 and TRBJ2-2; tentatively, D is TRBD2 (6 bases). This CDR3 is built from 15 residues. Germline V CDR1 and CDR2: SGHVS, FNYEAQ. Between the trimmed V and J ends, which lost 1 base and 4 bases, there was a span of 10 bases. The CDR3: CASSLDGGATGELFF. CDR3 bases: TGTGCCAGCAGCTTAGATGGAGGGGCCACCGGGGAGCTGTTTTTT. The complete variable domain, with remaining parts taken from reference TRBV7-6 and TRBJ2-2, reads GAGVSQSPRYKVTKRGQDVALRCDPISGHVSLYWYRQALGQGPEFLTYFNYEAQQDKSGLPNDRFSAERPEGSISTLTIQRTEQRDSAMYRCASSLDGGATGELFFGEGSRLTVL.

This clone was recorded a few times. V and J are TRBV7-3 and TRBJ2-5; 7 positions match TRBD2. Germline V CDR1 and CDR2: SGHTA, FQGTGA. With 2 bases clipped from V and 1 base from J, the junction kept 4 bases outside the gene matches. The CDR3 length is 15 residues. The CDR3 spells CASSLLGGSQETQYF. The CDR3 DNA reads TGTGCCAGCAGCTTATTGGGAGGGAGCCAAGAGACCCAGTACTTC. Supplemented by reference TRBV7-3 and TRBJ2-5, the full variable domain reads GAGVSQTPSNKVTEKGKYVELRCDPISGHTALYWYRQSLGQGPEFLIYFQGTGAADDSGLPNDRFFAVRPEGSVSTLKIQRTERGDSAVYLCASSLLGGSQETQYFGPGTRLLVL.

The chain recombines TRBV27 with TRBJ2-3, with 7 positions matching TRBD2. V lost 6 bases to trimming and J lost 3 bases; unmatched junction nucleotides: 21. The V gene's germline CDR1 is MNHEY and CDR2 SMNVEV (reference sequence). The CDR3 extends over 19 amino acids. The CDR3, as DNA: TGTGCCAGCAGCCCTCGCCTATATGCGGGAGTCACCGCGACAGATACGCAGTATTTT. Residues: CASSPRLYAGVTATDTQYF.

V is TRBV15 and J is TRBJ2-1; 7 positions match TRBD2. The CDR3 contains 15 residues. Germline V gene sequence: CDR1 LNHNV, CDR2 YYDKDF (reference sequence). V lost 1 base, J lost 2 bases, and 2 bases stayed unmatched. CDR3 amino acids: CATSRVSGAYNEQFF. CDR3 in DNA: TGTGCCACCAGCAGAGTGAGCGGGGCCTACAATGAGCAGTTCTTC.

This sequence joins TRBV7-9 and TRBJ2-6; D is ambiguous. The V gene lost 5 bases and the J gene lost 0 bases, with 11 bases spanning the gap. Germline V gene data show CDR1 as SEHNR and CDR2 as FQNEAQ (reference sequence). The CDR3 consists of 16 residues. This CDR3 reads CASSGDGVSGANVLTF. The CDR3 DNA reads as TGTGCCAGCAGCGGCGACGGAGTCTCTGGGGCCAACGTCCTGACTTTC.

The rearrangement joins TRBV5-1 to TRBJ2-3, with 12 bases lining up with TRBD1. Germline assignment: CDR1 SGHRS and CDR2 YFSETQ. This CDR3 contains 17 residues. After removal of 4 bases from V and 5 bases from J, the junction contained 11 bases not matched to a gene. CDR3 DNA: TGCGCCAGCAGCGTGGGACAGGGGGCGGGAAGGTTAGATACGCAGTATTTT. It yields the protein CASSVGQGAGRLDTQYF.

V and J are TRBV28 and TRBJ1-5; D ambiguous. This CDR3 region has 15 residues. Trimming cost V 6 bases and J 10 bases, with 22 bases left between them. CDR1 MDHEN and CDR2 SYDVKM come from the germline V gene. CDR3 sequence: CASSTPPGGWSPQHF. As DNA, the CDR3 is TGTGCCAGCAGCACCCCGCCAGGAGGTTGGTCCCCCCAGCATTTT.

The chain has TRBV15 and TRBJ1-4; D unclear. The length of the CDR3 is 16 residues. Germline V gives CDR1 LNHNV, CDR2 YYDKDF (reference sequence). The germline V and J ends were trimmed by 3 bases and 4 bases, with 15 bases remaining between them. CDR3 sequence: CATSRTAERGNEKLFF. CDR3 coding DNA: TGTGCCACCAGCAGGACGGCAGAACGGGGTAATGAAAAACTGTTTTTT. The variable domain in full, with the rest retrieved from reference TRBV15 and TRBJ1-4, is DAMVIQNPRYQVTQFGKPVTLSCSQTLNHNVMYWYQQKSSQAPKLLFHYYDKDFNNEADTPDNFQSRRPNTSFCFLDIRSPGLGDTAMYLCATSRTAERGNEKLFFGSGTQLSVL.

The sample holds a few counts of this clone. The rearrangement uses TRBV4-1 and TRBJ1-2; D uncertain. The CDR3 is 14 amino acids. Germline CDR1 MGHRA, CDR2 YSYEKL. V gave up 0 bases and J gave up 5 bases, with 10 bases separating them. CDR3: CASSQEEAEYGYTF. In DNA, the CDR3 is TGCGCCAGCAGCCAAGAGGAGGCAGAGTATGGCTACACCTTC.

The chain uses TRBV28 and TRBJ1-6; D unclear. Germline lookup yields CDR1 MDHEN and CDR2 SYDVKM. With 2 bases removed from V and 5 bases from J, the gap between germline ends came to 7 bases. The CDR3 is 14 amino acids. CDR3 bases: TGTGCCAGCAGTTTACTGGGAGATAATTCACCCCTCCACTTT. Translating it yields CASSLLGDNSPLHF.